This entry features one T cell receptor (beta chain) sequence. Its antigen remains unknown. With 60 Vbeta and 13 Jbeta primers, the PCR was carried out. The table came from immunoSEQ multiplex PCR; TCRdb's copy has only in-frame clones and leaves some out. The sample has fewer than 140,000 clones, 65% to 85% seen once. This specimen belongs to a study of cytomegalovirus exposure and HLA in healthy donors. General study findings and limits: Sequences of the TCR beta chain were said to predict the HLA-A and HLA-B alleles of most subjects accurately. Later examination showed HLA-associated TCR beta chains had greater clonal expansion than equally common others. Specificity for CMV antigens was confirmed in vitro for a few of the CMV-associated chains.

Germline-derived CDR1 and CDR2 are LNHNV and YYDKDF (reference sequence). Trimming removed 1 base from V and 5 bases from J, with 15 bases in between. The CDR3 covers 16 residues. The chain combines TRBV15 with TRBJ1-5, with TRBD1 as a possible D gene (6 bases). Sequenced sample: PBMCs. This sequence originates from a male donor in good health and CMV-seropositive. DNA for the CDR3: TGTGCCACCAGCAGAGTAGGGAACAGGGTAGATCAGCCCCAGCATTTT. Translation: CATSRVGNRVDQPQHF.